These 21 T cell receptor beta chains came from one sample sequenced in a study of cytomegalovirus exposure and HLA in healthy donors. The PCR was carried out with 60 Vbeta primers and 13 Jbeta primers. Clones were sequenced by immunoSEQ multiplex PCR, and TCRdb holds only the in-frame ones, with some missing. The sample records more than 130,000 clones, about 78% being singletons. The specimen was PBMCs. The source is a man between 35 and 55 years old in good health and CMV-seropositive.

This clone appeared a single time. The chain joins TRBV6-6 to TRBJ2-7; 8 bases are a match to TRBD1. In germline, CDR1 is MNHNY, CDR2 SVGAGI (reference sequence). This CDR3 region has 16 residues. V shed 6 bases and J 3 bases; nucleotides not matched to a gene: 13. The DNA of the CDR3 is TGTGCCAGCAGGCCTCAAACCCCGGGACAGGACTACGAGCAGTACTTC. This translates into CASRPQTPGQDYEQYF.

This chain joins TRBV4-3 and TRBJ2-3; TRBD2 matches 14 bases. Germline V gene lookup returns CDR1 LGHNA and CDR2 YSLEER. Trimming cost V 3 bases and J 6 bases; bases outside gene matches: 2. The CDR3 sequence is 15 residues long. CDR3 sequence: CASSHGLAGGDTQYF. In DNA, the CDR3 is TGCGCCAGCAGCCACGGACTAGCGGGGGGTGATACGCAGTATTTT.

The chain is built from TRBV13 and TRBJ2-3; D may be TRBD2 (5 bases). Germline assignment: CDR1 PRHDT and CDR2 FYEKMQ (reference sequence). Trimming took 2 bases from V and 3 from J, leaving 9 bases between them. The length of the CDR3 is 14 residues. As DNA, the CDR3 is TGTGCCAGCAGCTTACGGGGTCGTACAGATACGCAGTATTTT. Amino acid sequence: CASSLRGRTDTQYF.

The chain recombines TRBV6-6 with TRBJ2-3; 9 bases line up with TRBD1. CDR3 size: 16 residues. Germline CDR1 is MNHNY and CDR2 is SVGAGI (reference sequence). Trimming cost V 4 bases and J 6 bases; bases outside gene matches: 11. The CDR3 reads CASSFRQGGLSDTQYF. The CDR3 nucleotides read TGTGCCAGCAGTTTCCGACAGGGGGGCCTCAGTGATACGCAGTATTTT.

CDR3 DNA: TGTGCCTGGAGTCTGTTTTCTGGAAACACCATATATTTT. Translating it yields CAWSLFSGNTIYF. The V call is TRBV30, the J call TRBJ1-3; no reliable D call. The CDR3 covers 13 residues. The V end was cut by 2 bases, the J end by 1 base, with 6 bases between. Germline V lookup: CDR1 GTSNPN, CDR2 SVGIG (reference sequence).

The V and J genes are TRBV6-5 and TRBJ1-1; D may be TRBD1 (6 bases). CDR3 length: 16 amino acids. Per germline, CDR1 MNHEY and CDR2 SVGAGI. V was clipped by 0 bases and J by 2 bases, with 13 bases between them. CDR3 coding DNA: TGTGCCAGCAGTTACTCGTTGGGGGCCGGTAACACTGAAGCTTTCTTT. This sequence encodes CASSYSLGAGNTEAFF.

The rearrangement joins TRBV28 to TRBJ1-4, with 10 nucleotides matching TRBD1. The CDR3 runs to 15 residues. Germline CDR1 MDHEN, CDR2 SYDVKM. V lost 9 bases and J lost 6; bases outside the gene matches: 10. CDR3: CASRSWTGGDEKLFF. The CDR3 nucleotides read TGTGCCAGTCGGAGCTGGACAGGGGGAGATGAAAAACTGTTTTTT. Filled out from reference TRBV28 and TRBJ1-4, the complete variable domain reads DVKVTQSSRYLVKRTGEKVFLECVQDMDHENMFWYRQDPGLGLRLIYFSYDVKMKEKGDIPEGYSVSREKKERFSLILESASTNQTSMYLCASRSWTGGDEKLFFGSGTQLSVL.

CDR3 protein: CASSQDWDRGRPYEQYF. Here the CDR3 DNA reads TGCGCCAGCAGCCAAGACTGGGACAGGGGGCGCCCCTACGAGCAGTACTTC. V and J are TRBV4-3 and TRBJ2-7; 12 positions agree with TRBD1. This CDR3 region has 17 residues. The germline CDR1 and CDR2 sequences are LGHNA and YSLEER. With 0 bases clipped from V and 2 bases from J, the junction kept 5 bases outside the gene matches.

There are a few counts of this clone. The chain links TRBV30 to TRBJ2-2; 8 positions match TRBD1. The CDR3 is made up of 15 amino acids. Germline-derived CDR1 and CDR2 are GTSNPN and SVGIG (reference sequence). After removal of 5 bases from V and 4 bases from J, the junction contained 9 bases not matched to a gene. The DNA of the CDR3 is TGTGCCTGGGAATTACAGGGGGTGGGCACCGGGGAGCTGTTTTTT. It translates to CAWELQGVGTGELFF.

The chain couples TRBV4-1 to TRBJ1-1, with TRBD1 as a possible D gene (6 bases). The V and J ends lost 1 base and 0 bases respectively, with 15 bases between them. Per germline, CDR1 MGHRA and CDR2 YSYEKL. This CDR3 spans 17 amino acids. The DNA of the CDR3 is TGCGCCAGCAGCCAAGTGAGAGGGAGGGACATGAACACTGAAGCTTTCTTT. Protein sequence: CASSQVRGRDMNTEAFF.

J is TRBJ2-2 and V is TRBV29-1; 8 bases are a match to TRBD1. The V segment lost 6 bases and the J segment 6 bases; nucleotides outside the gene matches: 6. CDR1 and CDR2 (germline): SQVTM, ANQGSEA. This CDR3 has 13 amino acids. CDR3 sequence: CSVVAGGSGELFF. Here the CDR3 DNA reads TGCAGCGTGGTGGCAGGGGGCTCCGGGGAGCTGTTTTTT.

J is TRBJ2-7 and V is TRBV27; TRBD2 is a possible D gene (6 bases). The V end lost 8 bases, the J end lost 2 bases, and 16 bases lay between the germline ends. This CDR3 contains 14 residues. Germline V CDR1 and CDR2: MNHEY, SMNVEV (reference sequence). CDR3 amino acids: CASAPWGVTYEQYF. Written as DNA, the CDR3 is TGTGCCAGCGCACCTTGGGGGGTCACCTACGAGCAGTACTTC.

The rearrangement joins TRBV5-8 to TRBJ2-7; D is possibly TRBD1 (6 bases). The germline CDR1 and CDR2 sequences are SGHTS and YDEGEE. This CDR3 is built from 16 residues. Trimming took off 3 bases at V and 0 bases at J, with 16 bases between the two ends. The CDR3 loop is CASSSSGQWNSYEQYF. Here the CDR3 DNA reads TGTGCCAGCAGCTCCTCCGGACAGTGGAACTCCTACGAGCAGTACTTC.

CDR3 region: CASSVRTSGADEQFF. CDR3 bases: TGTGCCAGCAGTGTGCGGACTAGCGGGGCCGATGAGCAGTTCTTC. This chain joins TRBV6-1 and TRBJ2-1, with 12 bases matching TRBD2. The CDR3 sequence is 15 residues long. Germline CDR1 MNHNS, CDR2 SASEGT. The V and J ends lost 4 bases and 8 bases, in that order; junction bases with no gene match: 6.

The gene calls are TRBV10-1 and TRBJ1-5, with D unclear. V lost 0 bases and J lost 6, with 9 bases in between. Germline V gene data show CDR1 as WNHNN and CDR2 as SYGVQD (reference sequence). This CDR3 has 14 residues. CDR3 DNA: TGCGCCAGCAGTGAGTCTAGCCGGGGTCAGCCCCAGCATTTT. Translation: CASSESSRGQPQHF.

In this sample, this clone turned up once. The chain links TRBV4-1 to TRBJ2-7; TRBD2 matches at 11 bases. Germline V gene data show CDR1 as MGHRA and CDR2 as YSYEKL. The CDR3 is 15 amino acids. V lost 3 bases to trimming and J lost 4 bases; unmatched junction nucleotides: 5. Written as DNA, the CDR3 is TGCGCCAGCAGCCATCGACTAGCGGGGCCTTACGAGCAGTACTTC. The encoded protein is CASSHRLAGPYEQYF.

This clone showed up just a few times. V gene TRBV7-6 combines with J gene TRBJ1-6, with D uncertain. CDR3 length: 16 residues. Germline loops: CDR1 SGHVS, CDR2 FNYEAQ. V lost 5 bases and J lost 5, with 16 bases in between. The DNA of the CDR3 is TGTGCCAGCAGCATCAGCATCCAGGCCAATAATTCACCCCTCCACTTT. Translated, it gives CASSISIQANNSPLHF.

On this clone: A much larger clone lies a single base off, so this may be a read error. The chain carries TRBV5-1 and TRBJ2-7; 11 nucleotides line up with TRBD1. This CDR3 contains 14 residues. J lost 3 bases, V lost 4 bases, and 3 bases had no gene match. Per the germline V gene, CDR1 is SGHRS and CDR2 is YFSETQ. The CDR3 DNA is TGCGCCAGCAGCACCGGGACAGGGGGCTACGAGCAGTACTTC. Translating gives CASSTGTGGYEQYF.

This chain connects TRBV15 to TRBJ1-2; TRBD1 might be the D (6 bases). This CDR3 is built from 17 residues. The V gene lost 5 bases and the J gene lost 6 bases, with 25 bases spanning the gap. In germline, CDR1 is LNHNV, CDR2 YYDKDF (reference sequence). The CDR3 loop is CATSLRGVGRGADGYTF. The DNA of the CDR3 is TGTGCCACCAGCCTAAGAGGGGTTGGCAGGGGAGCGGATGGCTACACCTTC.

The rearrangement uses TRBV5-4 and TRBJ1-1, with TRBD1 as a possible D gene (6 bases). The CDR3 covers 13 residues. Germline V gene lookup returns CDR1 SGHNT and CDR2 YYREEE (reference sequence). Trimming shortened V by 4 bases and J by 7 bases, and 14 bases separated the two germline ends. CDR3 nucleotide sequence: TGTGCCAGCAGCCCCTACAGGGTAGGTGAAGCTTTCTTT. It is translated as CASSPYRVGEAFF.

The chain carries TRBV29-1 and TRBJ2-5; a weak D match, TRBD1 (6 bases). The DNA end lines up better with TRBJ2-7; the J call may be wrong. Germline lookup yields CDR1 SQVTM and CDR2 ANQGSEA. The length of the CDR3 is 13 residues. The CDR3 DNA is TGCAGCGTTGCATCAGGGGCCCCCTACGAGCAGTACTTC. Amino acids: CSVASGAPYEQYF.